The 21 T cell receptor beta chains listed next were all sequenced from one sample in a study of T-cell reconstitution after alpha-beta-depleted transplantation in children (dated by TCRdb to the mid-2010s). The label giving this sample's treatment or condition can be read as: allogeneic hematopoietic cell transplantation with graft depleted of TCRalphabeta T cells and CD19 B cells. The protocol used for the library was PCR. For sequencing, an Illumina HiSeq 2500 was employed. TCR library preparation used molecular barcoding, with unique molecular identifiers applied to normalize quantification of the TCRbeta repertoire. TCRdb applied fastp at Q25 and MiXCR to the public reads, then kept only in-frame beta chains. Identical CDR3 protein sequences are pooled into one entry, listed with their most common genes and DNA. For this sample the table gives some 100,000 distinct CDR3 sequences, of which around 15% were detected only once. The top ten clonotypes cover 20% of the sample.

The material sequenced was PBMCs, mostly from graft donor cells, taken 180 days after TCRalphabeta/CD19-depleted stem cell transplant. The origin of the receptors is a male patient aged 2-10 years who had a stem cell transplant for acute lymphoblastic leukemia, so the T cells may come from the graft donor.

The chain couples TRBV20-1 to TRBJ1-1; no definite D call. There are 14 residues in the CDR3. Trimming cost V 2 bases and J 7 bases, with 17 bases left between them. Germline CDR1 DFQATT, CDR2 SNEGSKA (reference sequence). CDR3 nucleotides: TGCAGTGCTAGATATAGGGTGGCGTATGGTGAAGCTTTCTTT. Translating it yields CSARYRVAYGEAFF.

Of note for this clonotype: This may be a read error: a much more frequent sequence differs by one nucleotide. The CDR3 DNA is TGCGCCAGCAGCCCACTCATGAACACTGAAGCTCTCTTT. Translating it yields CASSPLMNTEALF. The chain combines TRBV5-1 with TRBJ1-1; D uncertain. Germline lookup yields CDR1 SGHRS and CDR2 YFSETQ. This CDR3 contains 13 residues.

The genes are TRBV27 and TRBJ2-2; D call uncertain. Germline lookup yields CDR1 MNHEY and CDR2 SMNVEV (reference sequence). The CDR3 spans 12 residues. Trimming cost V 7 bases and J 4 bases, with 7 bases left between them. This CDR3 reads CASKLATGELFF. CDR3 nucleotide sequence: TGTGCCAGCAAACTTGCCACCGGGGAGCTGTTTTTT.

The V gene is TRBV5-1, the J gene TRBJ2-5; 8 nucleotides align to TRBD2. The length of the CDR3 is 13 residues. Germline V gene sequence: CDR1 SGHRS, CDR2 YFSETQ. Trimming at V came to 6 bases and at J to 4 bases, leaving 5 bases not matched to a gene. The CDR3 bases are TGCGCCAGCATGGGGCTAGCGGGAGAGACCCAGTACTTC. Translating gives CASMGLAGETQYF.

J is TRBJ2-7 and V is TRBV2; 9 positions match TRBD1. The CDR3 contains 13 residues. Germline CDR1 SNHLY, CDR2 FYNNEI. With 6 bases clipped from V and 4 bases from J, the junction kept 4 bases outside the gene matches. The CDR3 sequence: CASSRDRDYEQYF. CDR3 DNA sequence: TGTGCCAGCAGCCGGGACAGGGATTACGAGCAGTACTTC.

Remarks on this clonotype: Mismatch with germline at one junction end may stem from a read error. This chain uses TRBV5-1 with TRBJ1-2; weak D call: TRBD1 (5 bases). The CDR3 runs to 19 residues. Per the germline V gene, CDR1 is SGHRS and CDR2 is YFSETQ. DNA for the CDR3: TGCGCCAGCAGCTCTCTCCACGGAACTACAGGTACCCACGGCTATGGCCACACCTTC. It specifies CASSSLHGTTGTHGYGHTF.

This clonotype was detected a few times. This chain connects TRBV30 to TRBJ2-5, with a weak D call TRBD2 (5 bases). Per the germline V gene, CDR1 is GTSNPN and CDR2 is SVGIG (reference sequence). The CDR3 is 12 amino acids. The ends were cut back, 8 bases at V and 1 base at J, with 11 bases in the middle. CDR3 region: CALGSGQETQYF. CDR3 in DNA: TGTGCCCTGGGGAGCGGCCAAGAGACCCAGTACTTC.

A word on this clonotype: Lacking the conserved final phenylalanine or tryptophan, this CDR3 likely reflects a read error. Because the CDR3's place on the DNA is in doubt, the DNA is left out and the CDR3 is given as listed by TCRdb. This chain connects TRBV20-1 to TRBJ2-7; no DNA check was done on the table's D call, TRBD2. The germline CDR1 and CDR2 sequences are DFQATT and SNEGSKA (reference sequence). 11 amino acids form the CDR3, both terminal residues included. The CDR3 protein is CSARRGRQTQA.

This chain uses TRBV28 with TRBJ2-7, with 8 positions matching TRBD1. The junction had 10 bases not matched to a gene; V was cut back by 2 bases and J by 4 bases. The germline gives CDR1 MDHEN, CDR2 SYDVKM. The CDR3 loop spans 16 amino acids. In DNA, the CDR3 is TGTGCCAGCAGTTTAAGCGTGACAGGGGAGTGGTACGAGCAGTACTTC. As protein: CASSLSVTGEWYEQYF.

In DNA, the CDR3 is TGTGCCAGCAGCTCAGGACCGATAAGCGTCATTTACTTC. This encodes CASSSGPISVIYF. The rearrangement links TRBV5-5 to TRBJ2-7; D is unresolved. V lost 3 bases to trimming and J lost 13 bases, with 20 bases between them. Germline V CDR1 and CDR2: SGHKS, YYEKEE (reference sequence). CDR3 length: 13 amino acids.

This clonotype was seen a handful of times. This rearrangement joins TRBV12-3 or TRBV12-4 to TRBJ2-2; D is possibly TRBD1 (6 bases). The CDR3 is 17 amino acids. Trimming took off 4 bases at V and 2 bases at J, with 17 bases between the two ends. The CDR3 DNA reads as TGTGCCAGCAGTTCTCGACACAGGGTGGCAAACACCGGGGAGCTGTTTTTT. This gives the protein CASSSRHRVANTGELFF.

This clonotype was seen only a few times. The J gene is TRBJ2-6, the V gene TRBV20-1; D may be TRBD1 (6 bases). CDR1 and CDR2 from the germline V gene are DFQATT and SNEGSKA (reference sequence). The CDR3 runs 18 residues. Trimming stripped 6 bases from V and 0 bases from J, with 21 bases between. CDR3 loop: CSAGAETGLSSGANVLTF. The CDR3, as DNA: TGCAGTGCCGGGGCGGAGACAGGTTTAAGCTCTGGGGCCAACGTCCTGACTTTC.

This clonotype has at least ten counts. The rearrangement uses TRBV2 and TRBJ2-6; 8 bases match TRBD1. This CDR3 is 17 amino acids long. Germline CDR1 and CDR2: SNHLY and FYNNEI. V trimming: 6 bases; J trimming: 0 bases; junction bases outside the gene matches: 7. This CDR3 reads CASSRGTGGSGANVLTF. CDR3 sequence (DNA): TGTGCCAGCAGCAGGGGTACAGGGGGCTCTGGGGCCAACGTCCTGACTTTC.

This chain joins TRBV7-2 and TRBJ2-7; 7 bases map to TRBD1. This CDR3 spans 14 amino acids. Germline V gives CDR1 SGHTA, CDR2 FQGNSA. The V segment lost 5 bases and the J segment 3 bases; nucleotides outside the gene matches: 7. The CDR3 reads CASSPDRVNYEQYF. In DNA, the CDR3 is TGTGCCAGCAGCCCCGACAGGGTGAACTACGAGCAGTACTTC.

This clonotype was observed a few times. J is TRBJ2-3 and V is TRBV20-1; TRBD2 agrees at 10 bases. Germline lookup yields CDR1 DFQATT and CDR2 SNEGSKA (reference sequence). The CDR3 totals 16 residues. The V and J ends lost 2 bases and 0 bases, in that order; junction bases with no gene match: 5. CDR3 region: CSARLAGALSTDTQYF. CDR3 bases: TGCAGTGCTAGACTAGCGGGGGCTCTAAGCACAGATACGCAGTATTTT.

This clonotype has at least ten counts. The gene calls are TRBV20-1 and TRBJ2-5; the D gene could be TRBD1 or TRBD2 (5 bases each). V lost 3 bases and J 5 bases, leaving 10 bases between the germline ends. Germline CDR1 DFQATT, CDR2 SNEGSKA (reference sequence). The length of the CDR3 is 12 residues. CDR3: CSARGVAETQYF. The CDR3, as DNA: TGCAGTGCTAGGGGGGTGGCGGAGACCCAGTACTTC.

The chain has TRBV5-1 and TRBJ2-1; 9 bases map to TRBD2. This CDR3 contains 16 residues. The J segment lost 5 bases and the V segment lost 4 bases, leaving 10 bases of the junction unmatched. Germline assignment: CDR1 SGHRS and CDR2 YFSETQ. The chain's CDR3 is CASSIIAGALNNEQFF. For the CDR3, the DNA is TGCGCCAGCAGCATTATAGCGGGAGCGTTAAACAATGAGCAGTTCTTC. Together with reference TRBV5-1 and TRBJ2-1, the CDR3 gives the full variable domain: KAGVTQTPRYLIKTRGQQVTLSCSPISGHRSVSWYQQTPGQGLQFLFEYFSETQRNKGNFPGRFSGRQFSNSRSEMNVSTLELGDSALYLCASSIIAGALNNEQFFGPGTRLTVL.

This clonotype was detected many times. V usage is TRBV20-1 and J usage is TRBJ2-7, with 8 bases aligning to TRBD1. Unmatched junction bases numbered 4, after V lost 3 bases and J lost 0 bases. From germline, CDR1 is DFQATT and CDR2 SNEGSKA (reference sequence). The CDR3 covers 14 residues. The CDR3 is CSASGQGSSYEQYF. CDR3 nucleotide sequence: TGCAGTGCTAGTGGACAGGGTAGCTCCTACGAGCAGTACTTC.

This clonotype was detected only a few times. J is TRBJ1-2 and V is TRBV20-1; D uncertain. This CDR3 region has 14 residues. Trimming left V 0 bases short and J 0 bases short, with 8 bases between. The germline CDR1 and CDR2 sequences are DFQATT and SNEGSKA (reference sequence). The DNA of the CDR3 is TGCAGTGCTAGAGATTGGGCAACTAACTATGGCTACACCTTC. This gives the protein CSARDWATNYGYTF.

A remark on this clonotype: One end of the junction fails to match germline, which may point to a read error. This chain's CDR3 is CAISESWYTGELLF. The CDR3 DNA is TGTGCCATCAGTGAGTCCTGGTATACCGGGGAGCTGCTTTTT. The chain is built from TRBV10-3 and TRBJ2-2; D may be TRBD2 (5 bases). The CDR3 runs 14 residues. Germline CDR1 and CDR2: ENHRY and SYGVKD.

This clonotype was detected only a few times. V and J are TRBV29-1 and TRBJ2-7; D unresolved. The V and J ends lost 2 bases and 6 bases respectively, with 11 bases between them. The CDR3 has 12 residues. Germline CDR1 SQVTM, CDR2 ANQGSEA. The CDR3 coding sequence is TGCAGCGTTGAATCCCGCCCGGGCGAGCAGTACTTC. It is translated as CSVESRPGEQYF.